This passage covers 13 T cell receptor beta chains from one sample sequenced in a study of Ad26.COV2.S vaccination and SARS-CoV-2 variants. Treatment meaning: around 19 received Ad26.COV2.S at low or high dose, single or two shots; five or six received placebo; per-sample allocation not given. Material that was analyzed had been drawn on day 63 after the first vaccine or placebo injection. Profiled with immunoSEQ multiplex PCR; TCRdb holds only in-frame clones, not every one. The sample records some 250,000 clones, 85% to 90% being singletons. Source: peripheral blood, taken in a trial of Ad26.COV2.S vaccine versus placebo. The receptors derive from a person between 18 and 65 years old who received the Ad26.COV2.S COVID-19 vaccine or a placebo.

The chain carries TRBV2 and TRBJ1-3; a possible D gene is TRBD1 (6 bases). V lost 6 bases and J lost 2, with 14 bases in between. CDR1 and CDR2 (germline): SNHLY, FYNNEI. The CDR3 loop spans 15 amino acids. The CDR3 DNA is TGTGCCAGCAGCCTAGGACAGTCGGCTGGAAACACCATATATTTT. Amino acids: CASSLGQSAGNTIYF.

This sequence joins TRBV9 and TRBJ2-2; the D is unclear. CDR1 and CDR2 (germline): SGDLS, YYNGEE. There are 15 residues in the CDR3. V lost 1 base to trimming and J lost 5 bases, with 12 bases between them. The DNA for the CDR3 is TGTGCCAGCAGCGTAACAAGTATCTCGACCGGGGAGCTGTTTTTT. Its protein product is CASSVTSISTGELFF. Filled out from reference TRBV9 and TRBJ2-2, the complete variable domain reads DSGVTQTPKHLITATGQRVTLRCSPRSGDLSVYWYQQSLDQGLQFLIQYYNGEERAKGNILERFSAQQFPDLHSELNLSSLELGDSALYFCASSVTSISTGELFFGEGSRLTVL.

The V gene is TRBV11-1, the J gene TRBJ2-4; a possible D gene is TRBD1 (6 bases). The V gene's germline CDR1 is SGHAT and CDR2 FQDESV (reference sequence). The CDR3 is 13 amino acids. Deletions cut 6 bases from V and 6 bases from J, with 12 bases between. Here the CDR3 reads CASSVGAVNIQYF. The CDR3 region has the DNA TGTGCCAGCAGTGTGGGGGCAGTAAACATTCAGTACTTC.

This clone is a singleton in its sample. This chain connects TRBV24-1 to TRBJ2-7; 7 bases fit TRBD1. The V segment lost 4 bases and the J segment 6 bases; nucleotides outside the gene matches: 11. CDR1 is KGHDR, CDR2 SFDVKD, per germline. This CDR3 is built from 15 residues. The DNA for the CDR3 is TGTGCCACCAGTGACCCGGCGAGGGGGCTCCCCGAGCAGTACTTC. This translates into CATSDPARGLPEQYF.

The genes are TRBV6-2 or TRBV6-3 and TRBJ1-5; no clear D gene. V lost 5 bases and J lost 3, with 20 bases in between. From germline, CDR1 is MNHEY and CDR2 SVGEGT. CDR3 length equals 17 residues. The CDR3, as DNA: TGTGCCAGCAGTCCCGGACGCGGGTCTCCGGTCAATCAGCCCCAGCATTTT. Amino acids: CASSPGRGSPVNQPQHF.

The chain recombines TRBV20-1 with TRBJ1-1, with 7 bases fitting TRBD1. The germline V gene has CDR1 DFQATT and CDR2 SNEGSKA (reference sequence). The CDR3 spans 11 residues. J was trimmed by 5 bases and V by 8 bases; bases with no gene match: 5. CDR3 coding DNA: TGCAGTAGAGGGGGCCAGACTGAAGCTTTCTTT. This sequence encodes CSRGGQTEAFF.

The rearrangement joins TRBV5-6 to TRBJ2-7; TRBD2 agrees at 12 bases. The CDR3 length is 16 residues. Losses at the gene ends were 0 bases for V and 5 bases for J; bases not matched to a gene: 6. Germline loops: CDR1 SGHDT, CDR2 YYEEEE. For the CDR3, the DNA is TGTGCCAGCAGCTTGGAGTGGCTAGCGGGAGGGGACGAGCAGTACTTC. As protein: CASSLEWLAGGDEQYF.

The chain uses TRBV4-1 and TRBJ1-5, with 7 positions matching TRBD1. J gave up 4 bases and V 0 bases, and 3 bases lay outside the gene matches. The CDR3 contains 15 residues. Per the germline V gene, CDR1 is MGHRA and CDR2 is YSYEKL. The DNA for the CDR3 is TGCGCCAGCAGCCAAGAACAGGGGCGTAATCAGCCCCAGCATTTT. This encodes CASSQEQGRNQPQHF.

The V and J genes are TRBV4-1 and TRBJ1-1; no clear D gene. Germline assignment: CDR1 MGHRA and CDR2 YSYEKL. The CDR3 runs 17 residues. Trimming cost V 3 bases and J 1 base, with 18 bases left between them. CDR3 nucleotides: TGCGCCAGCAGCCATCCTCCCCGGGGAGGGTCGAACACTGAAGCTTTCTTT. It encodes CASSHPPRGGSNTEAFF.

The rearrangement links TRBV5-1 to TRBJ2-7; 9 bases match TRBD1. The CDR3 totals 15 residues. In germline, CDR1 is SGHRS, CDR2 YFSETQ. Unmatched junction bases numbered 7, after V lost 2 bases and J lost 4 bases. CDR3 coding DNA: TGCGCCAGCAGCTTCGCCGGACAGGGGCCGTACGAGCAGTACTTC. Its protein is CASSFAGQGPYEQYF.

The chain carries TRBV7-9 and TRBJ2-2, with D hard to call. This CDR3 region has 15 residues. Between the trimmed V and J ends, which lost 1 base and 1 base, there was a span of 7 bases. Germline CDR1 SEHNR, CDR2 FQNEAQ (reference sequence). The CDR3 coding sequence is TGTGCCAGCAGCTTAGGGGCTGGGAACACCGGGGAGCTGTTTTTT. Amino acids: CASSLGAGNTGELFF.

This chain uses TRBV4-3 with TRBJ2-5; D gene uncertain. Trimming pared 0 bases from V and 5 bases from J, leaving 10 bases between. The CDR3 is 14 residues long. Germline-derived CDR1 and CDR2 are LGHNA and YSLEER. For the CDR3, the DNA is TGCGCCAGCAGCCAAGATAGGGCCTCCGAGACCCAGTACTTC. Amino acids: CASSQDRASETQYF.

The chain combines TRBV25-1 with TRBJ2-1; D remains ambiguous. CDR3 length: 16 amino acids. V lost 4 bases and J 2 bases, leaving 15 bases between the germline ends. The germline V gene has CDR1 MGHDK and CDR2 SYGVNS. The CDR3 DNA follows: TGTGCCAGCAGTGGTATGAGACAAATGACCTACAATGAGCAGTTCTTC. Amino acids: CASSGMRQMTYNEQFF.